This T cell receptor (beta chain) is from a study of tumor and adjacent non-tumor tissue in lung cancer (dated by TCRdb to 2016 to 2018). Notes on the research overall: By cancer type, the cohort comprised eleven to twelve adenocarcinoma patients, a couple of squamous cell carcinoma patients and 1 small cell lung cancer patient. The roughly 15 enrolled patients, of whom 10 were men and 5 were women, were aged about 30 to 80 years and were diagnosed with TNM stage I to III disease. Sequencing generated a total of more than 95 million productive TCRbeta reads, averaging approximately 4 million reads per sample. Using bulk TCRbeta repertoires from 15 lung cancer patients, the study set lung tumor tissue side by side with matched distant non-tumor lung tissue. TCRbeta CDR3 sequencing was performed on a few dozen paired specimens, with one tumor sample and one normal lung sample collected per patient. Study-wide conclusions, independent of this receptor: Neither the sequencing platform nor unique molecular identifiers are mentioned in the methods. The top 100 clones made up a significantly larger cumulative share of the repertoire in normal lung than in tumor tissue. Younger patients had significantly higher TCR diversity, and higher tumor TCR diversity was associated with shorter overall and disease-free survival. Significantly higher TCR diversity (inverse Simpson) was observed in tumor tissue than in normal lung tissue (around 460 vs 160, P = 0.0075, Mann-Whitney U test). Peripheral blood was not sequenced, so blood TCRbeta repertoires were not examined in the lung cancer patients of the study. With only around 16 patients in the cohort, the authors noted that larger samples and more detailed clinical data are needed.

Of note for this clonotype: This receptor's antigen is unknown. This sequence may be a read error, since a much larger clone differs from it by one base.

To prepare the library, multiplex PCR was applied. The sequencer was an Illumina HiSeq 2500. TCRbeta libraries were constructed through three rounds of nested PCR with primers (Table S4) according to protocols modified from ARM-PCR. Before sequencing, PCR products of 200-500 bp were cut from the gel and purified using the QIAquick gel extraction kit. In the paper's pipeline: Reads were cleaned using Trimmomatic, were merged into complete CDR3 sequences using FLASH, and were assigned to V(D)J germline segments using MiTCR. Clonal diversity was calculated as the inverse Simpson's index using VDJtools. In-frame sequences lacking a premature stop codon were counted as productive reads. Clones were called with MiXCR by TCRdb after fastp trimmed the public reads at Q25, and only in-frame beta chains were retained. Entries that share a CDR3 protein sequence are merged under the most common genes and DNA. The authors' filters were not applied to this entry. The sample profile shows about 75,000 distinct CDR3 sequences; nearly 70% of them were found once. 28% of the sample comes from the top ten.

RNA was isolated from bulk unsorted tissue, and RNA quality was assessed with a NanoDrop ND-1000 and an Agilent 2100. For the normal lung samples, distant non-tumor tissue was collected more than 3 cm away from the tumor edge. Newly diagnosed lung cancer patients without prior chemotherapy who had been admitted for thoracic surgery in China between August and November 2014 were enrolled as donors. Anyone who had undergone radiotherapy or chemotherapy before, or who had another cancer at the same time, was left out of the study. Surgical tissue pieces of about 1-2.1 cm3 were preserved in RNAlater solution and stored at -80 °C until use. What was sequenced was distant non-tumor lung tissue. The origin of this receptor is a woman aged 50 to 60 with non-small cell lung cancer.

Here the CDR3 is given as CAISDPRDRNYSEQFF. DNA sequence: TGTGCCATCAGTGACCCCAGGGACAGAAACTACAGTGAGCAGTTCTTC. The V and J genes are TRBV10-3 and TRBJ2-1; 7 bases in the middle match TRBD1. Reading from cysteine to phenylalanine, the CDR3 counts 16 amino acids. Only the CDR3 region is kept as DNA, spanning 48 bases read in frame from base 1. CDR1 and CDR2, per the germline V gene, are ENHRY and SYGVKD.